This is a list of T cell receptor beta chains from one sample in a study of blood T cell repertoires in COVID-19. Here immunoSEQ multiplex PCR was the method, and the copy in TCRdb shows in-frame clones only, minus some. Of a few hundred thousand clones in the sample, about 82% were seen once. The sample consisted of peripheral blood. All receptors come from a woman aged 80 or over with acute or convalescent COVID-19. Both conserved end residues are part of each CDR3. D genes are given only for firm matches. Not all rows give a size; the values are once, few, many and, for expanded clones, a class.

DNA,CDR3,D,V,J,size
TGTGCCAGCAGCTTGCCGGATCAGCCCCAGCATTTT,CASSLPDQPQHF,NA,TRBV5-6,TRBJ1-5,once
TGTGCCAGCAGTTTTCGACTAGCGGGGACCGGGGAGCTGTTTTTT,CASSFRLAGTGELFF,TRBD2,TRBV28,TRBJ2-2,NA
TGTGCCAGCAGCTTCGTAGCGGGAGTTCGGAATGAGCAGTTCTTC,CASSFVAGVRNEQFF,TRBD2,TRBV7-3,TRBJ2-1,NA
TGTGCCACCAATAGGGACAGGGGGCACATCATGAACACTGAAGCTTTCTTT,CATNRDRGHIMNTEAFF,TRBD1,TRBV24-1,TRBJ1-1,NA
TGTGCCAGTAGTAGTCAACAGAACACTGAAGCTTTCTTT,CASSSQQNTEAFF,NA,TRBV19,TRBJ1-1,large
TGTGCCTGCCGGGACAGGGCTAATTCACCCCTCCACTTT,CACRDRANSPLHF,TRBD1,TRBV19,TRBJ1-6,NA
TGCGCCAGCAGCTTGGATCGGGGGGCTCTCGAGCAGTACTTC,CASSLDRGALEQYF,NA,TRBV5-1,TRBJ2-7,NA
TGTGCCAGCAGTCCCCGACTAGCGGGAGGGCCAGTCAATGAGCAGTTCTTC,CASSPRLAGGPVNEQFF,TRBD2,TRBV6-6,TRBJ2-1,NA
TGTGCCAGCAGCACAGCAATTACCCCGGGACAGAACACTGAAGCTTTCTTT,CASSTAITPGQNTEAFF,NA,TRBV9,TRBJ1-1,NA
TGTGCCAGCAGCCTAAGGAGGGAGCCGAACACCGGGGAGCTGTTTTTT,CASSLRREPNTGELFF,NA,TRBV7-3,TRBJ2-2,NA
TGTGCCACCAGTGATGTGGGGACAGGGGTCGGCTACACCTTC,CATSDVGTGVGYTF,TRBD1,TRBV24-1,TRBJ1-2,few
TGTGCCAGCAGCTTAGCGAGACATGCCACTGAAGCTTTCTTT,CASSLARHATEAFF,NA,TRBV7-9,TRBJ1-1,NA
TGTGCCAGCAGTGAAGCGGTACAGGGGGCGTGGAGCACTGAAGCTTTCTTT,CASSEAVQGAWSTEAFF,TRBD1,TRBV6-1,TRBJ1-1,NA
TGTGCCAGCAGCTTTACAGGGGGGGGCAATCAGCCCCAGCATTTT,CASSFTGGGNQPQHF,TRBD1,TRBV11-2,TRBJ1-5,once
TGTGCCAGCAGCGTAACTGGACAGGGGCCTAATTCACCCCTCCACTTT,CASSVTGQGPNSPLHF,TRBD1,TRBV9,TRBJ1-6,NA
TGTGCCAGCAGCTTATCAGGGGAATATTCACCCCTCCACTTT,CASSLSGEYSPLHF,NA,TRBV7-2,TRBJ1-6,NA
TGTGCCAGCAGCTCTCCGGGGGGGAACTATGGCTACACCTTC,CASSSPGGNYGYTF,NA,TRBV5-6,TRBJ1-2,once
TGTGCCAGTAGTATATATTCGGGGGGCGAGGAGACCCAGTACTTC,CASSIYSGGEETQYF,NA,TRBV19,TRBJ2-5,once
TGTGCCAGCAGCAATTCTAGGACAGCCAAAGGGGAAAAACTGTTTTTT,CASSNSRTAKGEKLFF,NA,TRBV21-1,TRBJ1-4,few
TGTGCCAGCTCACCGGTCGGAAGAAGGGAGGAAAAACTGTTTTTT,CASSPVGRREEKLFF,NA,TRBV18,TRBJ1-4,NA
TGTGCCAGTAGCACCCGGGACAGTGGTGAAAAACTGTTTTTT,CASSTRDSGEKLFF,TRBD1,TRBV19,TRBJ1-4,NA
TGTGCCAGCAGCCGAGGGACAGCGGGTCAGCCCCAGCATTTT,CASSRGTAGQPQHF,TRBD1,TRBV3-1/TRBV3-2,TRBJ1-5,many